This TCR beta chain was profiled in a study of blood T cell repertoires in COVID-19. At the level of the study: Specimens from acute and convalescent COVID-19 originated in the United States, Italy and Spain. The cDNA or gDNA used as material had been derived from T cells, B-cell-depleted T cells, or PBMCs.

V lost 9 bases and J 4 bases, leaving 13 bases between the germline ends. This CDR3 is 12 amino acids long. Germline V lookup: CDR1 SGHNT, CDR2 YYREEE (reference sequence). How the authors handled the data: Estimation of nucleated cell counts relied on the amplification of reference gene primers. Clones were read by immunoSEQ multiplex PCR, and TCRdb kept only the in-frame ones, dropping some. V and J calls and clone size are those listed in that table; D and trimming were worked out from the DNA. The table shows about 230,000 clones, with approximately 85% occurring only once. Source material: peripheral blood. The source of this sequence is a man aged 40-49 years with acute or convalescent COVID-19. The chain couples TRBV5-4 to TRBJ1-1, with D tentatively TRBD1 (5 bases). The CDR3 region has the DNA TGTGCCACTGGGGGGGGTGGCACTGAAGCTTTCTTT. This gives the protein CATGGGGTEAFF.